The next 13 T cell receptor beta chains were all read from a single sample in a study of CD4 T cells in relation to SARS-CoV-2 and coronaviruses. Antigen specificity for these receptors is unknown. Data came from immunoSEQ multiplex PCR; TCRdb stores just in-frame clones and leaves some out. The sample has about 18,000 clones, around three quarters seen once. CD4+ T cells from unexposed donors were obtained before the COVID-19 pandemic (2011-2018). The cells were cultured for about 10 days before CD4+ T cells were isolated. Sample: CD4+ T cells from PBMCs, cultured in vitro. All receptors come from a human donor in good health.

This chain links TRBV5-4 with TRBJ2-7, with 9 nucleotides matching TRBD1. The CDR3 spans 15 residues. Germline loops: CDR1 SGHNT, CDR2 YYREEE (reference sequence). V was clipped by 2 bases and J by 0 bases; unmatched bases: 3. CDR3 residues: CASSFGTGSSYEQYF. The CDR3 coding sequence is TGTGCCAGCAGCTTCGGGACAGGGAGCTCCTACGAGCAGTACTTC.

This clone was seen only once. CDR3 residues: CASSYQRPEKLFF. CDR3 nucleotides: TGTGCCAGCAGTTACCAGCGTCCTGAAAAACTGTTTTTT. V usage is TRBV6-6 and J usage is TRBJ1-4; D is ambiguous. Germline values: CDR1 MNHNY, CDR2 SVGAGI (reference sequence). The CDR3 runs 13 residues. V lost 2 bases and J lost 7, with 8 bases in between.

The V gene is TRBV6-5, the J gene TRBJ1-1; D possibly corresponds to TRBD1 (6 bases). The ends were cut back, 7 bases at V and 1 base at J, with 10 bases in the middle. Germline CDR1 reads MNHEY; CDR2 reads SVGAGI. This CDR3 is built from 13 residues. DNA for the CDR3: TGTGCCAGCACCCGGACAGCGAACACTGAAGCTTTCTTT. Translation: CASTRTANTEAFF.

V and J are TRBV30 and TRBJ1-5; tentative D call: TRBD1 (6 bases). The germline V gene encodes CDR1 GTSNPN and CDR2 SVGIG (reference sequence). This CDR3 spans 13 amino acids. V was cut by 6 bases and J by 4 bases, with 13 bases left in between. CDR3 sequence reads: CACRAGVNQPQHF. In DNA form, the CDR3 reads TGTGCCTGCCGGGCAGGGGTTAATCAGCCCCAGCATTTT.

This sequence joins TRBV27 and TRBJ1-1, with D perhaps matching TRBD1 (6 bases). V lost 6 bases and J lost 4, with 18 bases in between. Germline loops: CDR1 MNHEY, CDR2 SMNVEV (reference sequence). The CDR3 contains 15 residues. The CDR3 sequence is CASREEYRVFTEAFF. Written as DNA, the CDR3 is TGTGCCAGCAGAGAGGAATACAGGGTTTTCACTGAAGCTTTCTTT.

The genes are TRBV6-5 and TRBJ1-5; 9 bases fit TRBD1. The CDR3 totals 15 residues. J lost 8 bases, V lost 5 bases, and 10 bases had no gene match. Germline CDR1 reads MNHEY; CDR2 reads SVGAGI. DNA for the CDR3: TGTGCCAGCAGTCCCCAGACAGGGGGAGTAGAGCCCCAGCATTTT. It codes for CASSPQTGGVEPQHF.

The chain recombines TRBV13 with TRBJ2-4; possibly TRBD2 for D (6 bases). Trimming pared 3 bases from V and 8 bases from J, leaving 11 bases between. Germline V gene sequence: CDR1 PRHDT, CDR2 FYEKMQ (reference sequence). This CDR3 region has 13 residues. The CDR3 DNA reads TGTGCCAGCAGCTTCCGTCCGGGGGACATTCAGTACTTC. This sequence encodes CASSFRPGDIQYF.

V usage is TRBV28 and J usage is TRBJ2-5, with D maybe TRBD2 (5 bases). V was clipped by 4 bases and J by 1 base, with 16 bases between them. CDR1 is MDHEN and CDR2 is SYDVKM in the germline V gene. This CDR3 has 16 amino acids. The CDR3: CASSSPAVGSQETQYF. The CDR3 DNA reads TGTGCCAGCAGTTCCCCCGCGGTAGGGAGCCAAGAGACCCAGTACTTC.

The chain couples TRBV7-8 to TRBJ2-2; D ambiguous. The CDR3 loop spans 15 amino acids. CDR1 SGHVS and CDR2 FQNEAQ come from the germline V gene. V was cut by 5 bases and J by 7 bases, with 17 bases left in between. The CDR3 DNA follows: TGTGCCAGCAGCCGGATGGGGTTTTTGGGCGGGGAGCTGTTTTTT. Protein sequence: CASSRMGFLGGELFF.

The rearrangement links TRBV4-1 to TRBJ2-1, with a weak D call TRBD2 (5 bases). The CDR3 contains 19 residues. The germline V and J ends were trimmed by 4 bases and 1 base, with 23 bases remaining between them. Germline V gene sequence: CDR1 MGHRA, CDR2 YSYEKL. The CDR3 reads CASSPAVVRVPKSYNEQFF. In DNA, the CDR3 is TGCGCCAGCAGCCCAGCGGTCGTGAGGGTGCCGAAGTCCTACAATGAGCAGTTCTTC.

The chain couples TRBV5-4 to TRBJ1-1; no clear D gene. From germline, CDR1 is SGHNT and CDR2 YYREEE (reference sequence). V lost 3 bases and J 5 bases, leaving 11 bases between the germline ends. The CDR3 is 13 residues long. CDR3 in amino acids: CASSSNTGTEAFF. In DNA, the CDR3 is TGTGCCAGCAGCTCCAATACCGGGACTGAAGCTTTCTTT.

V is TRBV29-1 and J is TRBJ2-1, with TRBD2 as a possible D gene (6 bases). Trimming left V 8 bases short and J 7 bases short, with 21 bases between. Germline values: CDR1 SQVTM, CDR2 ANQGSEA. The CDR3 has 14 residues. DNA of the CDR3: TGCAGCTTCCTGTGGAGCGGGTTGAGAAATGAGCAGTTCTTC. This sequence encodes CSFLWSGLRNEQFF.

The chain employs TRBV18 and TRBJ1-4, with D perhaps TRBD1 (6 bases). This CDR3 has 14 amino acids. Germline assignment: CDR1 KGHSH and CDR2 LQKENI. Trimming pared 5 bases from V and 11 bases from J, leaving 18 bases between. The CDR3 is CASSGEQGTWKLFF. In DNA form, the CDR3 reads TGTGCCAGCTCAGGGGAACAGGGCACTTGGAAACTGTTTTTT. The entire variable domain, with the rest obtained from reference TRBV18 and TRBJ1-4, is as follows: NAGVMQNPRHLVRRRGQEARLRCSPMKGHSHVYWYRQLPEEGLKFMVYLQKENIIDESGMPKERFSAEFPKEGPSILRIQQVVRGDSAAYFCASSGEQGTWKLFFGSGTQLSVL.